This T cell receptor (beta chain) was obtained from a study of blood T cells in healthy people across ages. This clonotype was seen only a few times. Using a J-beta primer mix together with a sample-barcoded 5' primer, a second PCR was run for about 6 to 11 cycles. Each cDNA was tagged by a template-switch adaptor containing 12 random nucleotides. In TCRdb, the 5' RACE reads were re-called with MiXCR into one record per CDR3 protein. The sample has about 730,000 distinct CDR3 sequences, roughly two fifths seen once. The germline V gene has CDR1 ENHRY and CDR2 SYGVKD. CDR3 size: 17 residues. Trimming cost V 5 bases and J 7 bases; bases outside gene matches: 13.

J is TRBJ2-1 and V is TRBV10-3, with TRBD2 matching 11 bases. Sequenced input: blood. The clonotype was recovered from a woman aged 55-69 years in good health. CDR3 nucleotides: TGTGCCATCAGTTACGGGACTAGCGGTATAGCTGAAAATGAGCAGTTCTTC. This gives the protein CAISYGTSGIAENEQFF.